This entry lists 29 T cell receptor beta chains sequenced from one sample in a study of blood T cell repertoires in COVID-19. The method was immunoSEQ multiplex PCR; TCRdb's version includes in-frame clones alone and lacks a portion of them. The repertoire holds some 110,000 clones, with roughly 84% as singletons. Sequences were obtained from peripheral blood. These receptors originate from a woman aged 70 to 79 with acute or convalescent COVID-19.

The chain combines TRBV5-1 with TRBJ2-7, with 7 bases aligning to TRBD1. Germline CDR1 and CDR2: SGHRS and YFSETQ. J lost 0 bases, V lost 4 bases, and 4 bases had no gene match. The length of the CDR3 is 14 residues. The CDR3 loop reads CASSEGQVSYEQYF. CDR3 nucleotides: TGCGCCAGCAGCGAAGGACAGGTCTCCTACGAGCAGTACTTC.

The J gene is TRBJ2-1, the V gene TRBV6-6; 8 bases agree with TRBD1. CDR1 and CDR2 from the germline V gene are MNHNY and SVGAGI (reference sequence). The CDR3 has 14 amino acids. V shed 5 bases and J 3 bases; nucleotides not matched to a gene: 3. The CDR3 is CASSTGQGYNEQFF. The CDR3 region has the DNA TGTGCCAGCAGTACCGGACAGGGCTACAATGAGCAGTTCTTC.

The chain combines TRBV4-1 with TRBJ2-7; D might be TRBD1 (6 bases). The V and J ends lost 0 bases and 3 bases respectively, with 15 bases between them. The germline V gene has CDR1 MGHRA and CDR2 YSYEKL. The CDR3 has 16 residues. The CDR3 spells CASSQEWPGAHYEQYF. The CDR3 region has the DNA TGCGCCAGCAGCCAAGAATGGCCAGGGGCACACTACGAGCAGTACTTC.

The V gene is TRBV11-2, the J gene TRBJ1-2; D call uncertain. This CDR3 spans 15 amino acids. The V gene's germline CDR1 is SGHAT and CDR2 FQNNGV. The ends were cut back, 2 bases at V and 4 bases at J, with 14 bases in the middle. The CDR3 is CASSLLGRESYGYTF. DNA for the CDR3: TGTGCCAGCAGCTTACTTGGGCGGGAAAGCTATGGCTACACCTTC.

CDR3 in amino acids: CASSIPAGRGYTF. CDR3 bases: TGTGCCAGTAGTATTCCCGCGGGAAGGGGCTACACCTTC. The chain carries TRBV19 and TRBJ1-2; D is unresolved. The CDR3 runs 13 residues. V lost 3 bases, J lost 8 bases, and 13 bases lay in between. Germline V lookup: CDR1 LNHDA, CDR2 SQIVND (reference sequence).

V and J are TRBV6-5 and TRBJ1-1; 10 bases map to TRBD1. J lost 4 bases, V lost 6 bases, and 11 bases had no gene match. This CDR3 has 16 amino acids. Germline V CDR1 and CDR2: MNHEY, SVGAGI. The CDR3 DNA is TGTGCCAGCAGCTACAAGGGGACAGGGGTTGGCACTGAAGCTTTCTTT. This gives the protein CASSYKGTGVGTEAFF.

The V and J genes are TRBV6-1 and TRBJ2-1; the match to TRBD1 covers 7 bases. J gave up 4 bases and V 5 bases, and 5 bases lay outside the gene matches. From germline, CDR1 is MNHNS and CDR2 SASEGT. CDR3 length equals 14 residues. The CDR3 region is CASSSGGRYNEQFF. The CDR3 DNA reads as TGTGCCAGCAGTTCAGGGGGAAGGTACAATGAGCAGTTCTTC.

The chain joins TRBV5-4 to TRBJ2-3; TRBD2 might be the D (5 bases). Trimming left V 4 bases short and J 2 bases short, with 14 bases between. Germline CDR1 reads SGHNT; CDR2 reads YYREEE (reference sequence). CDR3 length: 15 residues. For the CDR3, the DNA is TGTGCCAGCAGCCCGAACCAGCGGCTCACAGATACGCAGTATTTT. Its protein product is CASSPNQRLTDTQYF.

The table lists this clone with a count of one. CDR3 loop: CASSFGATGELFF. CDR3 coding DNA: TGTGCCAGCAGCTTTGGGGCTACCGGGGAGCTGTTTTTT. J is TRBJ2-2 and V is TRBV11-3; D might be TRBD1 (5 bases). The CDR3 extends over 13 amino acids. Germline V gene data show CDR1 as SGHNT and CDR2 as YENEEA. The V and J ends lost 3 bases and 5 bases respectively, with 7 bases between them.

The gene calls are TRBV7-9 and TRBJ2-7; TRBD2 agrees at 10 bases. This CDR3 is 14 amino acids long. The trim removed 7 bases at V and 2 bases at J, leaving 5 bases unmatched. The germline V gene has CDR1 SEHNR and CDR2 FQNEAQ (reference sequence). The CDR3 reads CASTVAGGPYEQYF. CDR3 DNA sequence: TGTGCCAGCACCGTAGCGGGAGGCCCCTACGAGCAGTACTTC.

This clone has a single count. The rearrangement links TRBV24-1 to TRBJ2-1; 10 nucleotides align to TRBD1. The CDR3 has 17 residues. Germline CDR1 is KGHDR and CDR2 is SFDVKD. V shed 4 bases and J 4 bases; nucleotides not matched to a gene: 9. In DNA form, the CDR3 reads TGTGCCACCAGTGACTATGACGGGACAGGGGTTTACAATGAGCAGTTCTTC. It is translated as CATSDYDGTGVYNEQFF.

The chain is built from TRBV5-1 and TRBJ2-1; a weak D match, TRBD2 (6 bases). The CDR3 totals 14 residues. Germline assignment: CDR1 SGHRS and CDR2 YFSETQ. The ends were cut back, 2 bases at V and 7 bases at J, with 13 bases in the middle. DNA for the CDR3: TGCGCCAGCAGCTTAGTGGGAGGTAGGAATGAGCAGTTCTTC. The encoded protein is CASSLVGGRNEQFF.

This clone was counted once. The genes are TRBV12-5 and TRBJ2-1; 13 nucleotides align to TRBD2. CDR1 is LGHNT, CDR2 FRNRAP, per germline. J was trimmed by 8 bases and V by 5 bases; bases with no gene match: 6. This CDR3 is built from 15 residues. DNA of the CDR3: TGTGCTAGTGGTCGCACTAGCGGGAGGGCCGATGAGCAGTTCTTC. Its translation: CASGRTSGRADEQFF.

The V call is TRBV6-4, the J call TRBJ1-1, with TRBD1 matching over 8 bases. With V trimmed by 3 bases and J by 5 bases, 5 bases remained unmatched. The germline V gene has CDR1 MRHNA and CDR2 SNTAGT. CDR3 length: 14 amino acids. The CDR3 region is CASSEETGETEAFF. The CDR3 DNA reads as TGTGCCAGCAGTGAAGAGACAGGGGAAACTGAAGCTTTCTTT.

Concerning this clone: Other DNA sequences within the sample encode an identical CDR3. CDR3 sequence reads: CASSTSGNTDTQYF. DNA for the CDR3: TGTGCCAGCAGCACTAGCGGGAACACAGATACGCAGTATTTT. This rearrangement joins TRBV7-9 to TRBJ2-3; TRBD2 aligns across 10 bases. This CDR3 contains 14 residues. CDR1 and CDR2 from the germline V gene are SEHNR and FQNEAQ (reference sequence). The junction had 1 base not matched to a gene; V was cut back by 5 bases and J by 2 bases.

This chain uses TRBV5-6 with TRBJ2-7; 9 positions agree with TRBD1. CDR3 length: 14 amino acids. Unmatched junction bases numbered 4, after V lost 3 bases and J lost 3 bases. Germline CDR1 SGHDT, CDR2 YYEEEE. CDR3 protein: CASSWTGESYEQYF. CDR3 nucleotide sequence: TGTGCCAGCAGCTGGACAGGGGAAAGCTACGAGCAGTACTTC.

The chain has TRBV11-2 and TRBJ2-2; TRBD1 matches at 9 bases. Germline CDR1 is SGHAT and CDR2 is FQNNGV. The length of the CDR3 is 15 residues. Trimming at V came to 5 bases and at J to 5 bases, leaving 6 bases not matched to a gene. The CDR3 DNA reads as TGTGCCAGCAGCCAGGGGACAGGGAGGACCGGGGAGCTGTTTTTT. This translates into CASSQGTGRTGELFF. The full variable domain, rest sourced from reference TRBV11-2 and TRBJ2-2, is EAGVAQSPRYKIIEKRQSVAFWCNPISGHATLYWYQQILGQGPKLLIQFQNNGVVDDSQLPKDRFSAERLKGVDSTLKIQPAKLEDSAVYLCASSQGTGRTGELFFGEGSRLTVL.

The rearrangement joins TRBV5-5 to TRBJ2-3; 7 nucleotides match TRBD1. V lost 4 bases, J lost 1 base, and 6 bases stayed unmatched. This CDR3 is 15 amino acids long. In germline, CDR1 is SGHKS, CDR2 YYEKEE (reference sequence). In DNA, the CDR3 is TGTGCCAGCAGCATACGGGACAGCGGCACAGATACGCAGTATTTT. This codes for CASSIRDSGTDTQYF.

This clone came up a few times. This chain connects TRBV29-1 to TRBJ2-3; TRBD2 matches 9 bases. J gave up 3 bases and V 0 bases, and 7 bases lay outside the gene matches. This CDR3 is 16 amino acids long. Germline CDR1 reads SQVTM; CDR2 reads ANQGSEA. CDR3 in amino acids: CSVEDFGGRGTDTQYF. The CDR3, as DNA: TGCAGCGTTGAAGATTTCGGCGGGAGGGGAACAGATACGCAGTATTTT.

The V gene is TRBV29-1, the J gene TRBJ1-2; maybe TRBD1 (6 bases). The CDR3 contains 16 residues. The V end was cut by 6 bases, the J end by 4 bases, with 24 bases between. Germline V gene lookup returns CDR1 SQVTM and CDR2 ANQGSEA. CDR3 in DNA: TGCAGCGTGTTCCCTCCGGGGCCAGGGGTCCTCTATGGCTACACCTTC. Amino acid sequence: CSVFPPGPGVLYGYTF.

The chain carries TRBV9 and TRBJ2-1; D is possibly TRBD2 (5 bases). The V end lost 0 bases, the J end lost 0 bases, and 10 bases lay between the germline ends. Germline values: CDR1 SGDLS, CDR2 YYNGEE. This CDR3 spans 16 amino acids. This CDR3 reads CASSVAEANSYNEQFF. DNA for the CDR3: TGTGCCAGCAGCGTAGCGGAGGCGAACTCCTACAATGAGCAGTTCTTC.

J is TRBJ1-1 and V is TRBV5-1, with D possibly matching TRBD1 (5 bases). Trimming took off 4 bases at V and 10 bases at J, with 17 bases between the two ends. This CDR3 is built from 13 residues. Per germline, CDR1 SGHRS and CDR2 YFSETQ. The CDR3 protein is CASSTDGGTGAFF. CDR3 sequence (DNA): TGCGCCAGCAGCACTGACGGGGGGACCGGAGCTTTCTTT.

The chain uses TRBV2 and TRBJ2-5; D might be TRBD2 (6 bases). The CDR3 is 14 amino acids. Deletions cut 1 base from V and 5 bases from J, with 11 bases between. Germline CDR1 reads SNHLY; CDR2 reads FYNNEI. In nucleotides, the CDR3 is TGTGCCAGCAGTGAAGAGGGACGGGGGGAGACCCAGTACTTC. This gives the protein CASSEEGRGETQYF. Full variable domain (outside the CDR3, taken from reference TRBV2 and TRBJ2-5): EPEVTQTPSHQVTQMGQEVILRCVPISNHLYFYWYRQILGQKVEFLVSFYNNEISEKSEIFDDQFSVERPDGSNFTLKIRSTKLEDSAMYFCASSEEGRGETQYFGPGTRLLVL.

This clone was counted between two and nine times. The chain joins TRBV7-9 to TRBJ1-1; D ambiguous. The CDR3 has 11 amino acids. Germline V gives CDR1 SEHNR, CDR2 FQNEAQ (reference sequence). Between the trimmed V and J ends, which lost 6 bases and 1 base, there was a span of 3 bases. The CDR3 region has the DNA TGTGCCAGCAGTAGGAACACTGAAGCTTTCTTT. Translating it yields CASSRNTEAFF.

The V and J genes are TRBV4-2 and TRBJ1-1; D is ambiguous. The V end lost 2 bases, the J end lost 2 bases, and 3 bases lay between the germline ends. Looked up from germline, CDR1 is LGHNA and CDR2 is YNFKEQ. The CDR3 spans 12 residues. The CDR3 DNA reads TGTGCCAGCAGCCAACAAAACACTGAAGCTTTCTTT. Translated, it gives CASSQQNTEAFF.

The chain has TRBV24-1 and TRBJ2-1; 7 bases match TRBD2. Trimming removed 4 bases from V and 2 bases from J; junction bases left unmatched: 7. Germline V lookup: CDR1 KGHDR, CDR2 SFDVKD. The CDR3 extends over 16 amino acids. In DNA form, the CDR3 reads TGTGCCACCAGTGACTCAAGCGGGGCCACCTACAATGAGCAGTTCTTC. Residues: CATSDSSGATYNEQFF.

The chain recombines TRBV19 with TRBJ2-2; perhaps TRBD1 as D (5 bases). The CDR3 consists of 14 residues. V dropped 4 bases and J dropped 5 bases, with 11 bases sitting between them. Germline lookup yields CDR1 LNHDA and CDR2 SQIVND (reference sequence). This chain's CDR3 is CASSSRQPTGELFF. The CDR3, as DNA: TGTGCCAGTAGTAGTCGACAGCCGACCGGGGAGCTGTTTTTT.

This chain uses TRBV6-5 with TRBJ2-1; 7 bases agree with TRBD1. CDR1 and CDR2 (germline): MNHEY, SVGAGI. This CDR3 is built from 13 residues. V lost 7 bases and J lost 6; bases outside the gene matches: 6. The CDR3 DNA follows: TGTGCCAGCACCCGAAACAGGGGCAATGAGCAGTTCTTC. Translated, it gives CASTRNRGNEQFF.

This chain connects TRBV4-1 to TRBJ2-1; possible D gene TRBD1, 6 bases. The CDR3 contains 16 residues. Germline V gene lookup returns CDR1 MGHRA and CDR2 YSYEKL. Trimming shortened V by 6 bases and J by 0 bases, and 15 bases separated the two germline ends. CDR3 DNA sequence: TGCGCCAGCAGTCCTCGGGCGGACAGCTCCTACAATGAGCAGTTCTTC. It is translated as CASSPRADSSYNEQFF.